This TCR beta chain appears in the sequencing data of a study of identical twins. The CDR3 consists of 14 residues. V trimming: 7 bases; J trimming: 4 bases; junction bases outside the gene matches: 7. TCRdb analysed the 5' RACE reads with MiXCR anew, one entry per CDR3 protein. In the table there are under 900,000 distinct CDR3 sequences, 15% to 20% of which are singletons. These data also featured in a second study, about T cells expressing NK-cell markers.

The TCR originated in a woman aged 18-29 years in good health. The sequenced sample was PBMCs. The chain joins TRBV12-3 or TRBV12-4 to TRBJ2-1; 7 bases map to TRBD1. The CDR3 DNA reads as TGTGCCAGCACCGGGACAGATAGTTACAATGAGCAGTTCTTC. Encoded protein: CASTGTDSYNEQFF.